This T cell receptor beta chain was sequenced during a study of cytomegalovirus exposure and HLA in healthy donors. Broader study findings: DRB1 had the most TCR associations and HLA-C the fewest, a later analysis found, with rates varying by HLA locus. It is likely that the observed cluster of highly shared sequence variants was a sequencing artifact.

A remark on this clone: Its antigen is unidentified.

Vbeta (60) and Jbeta (13) primers were used in the PCR. Only in-frame clones appear in the TCRdb table, and some are missing; sequencing was by immunoSEQ multiplex PCR. The sample yields 50,000 to 65,000 clones, roughly 75% seen once. After removal of 4 bases from V and 1 base from J, the junction contained 8 bases not matched to a gene. Germline CDR1 SGHRS, CDR2 YFSETQ. The CDR3 consists of 16 residues. Sequencing was done on a sample of PBMCs. The V and J genes are TRBV5-1 and TRBJ2-1, with 7 bases fitting TRBD2. This clonotype was obtained from a woman in her thirties in good health and CMV-seronegative. CDR3 coding DNA: TGCGCCAGCAGCCCGGGGGGACTGGGGTCCTACAATGAGCAGTTCTTC. Its protein is CASSPGGLGSYNEQFF.